This T cell receptor beta chain comes out of a study of blood T cell repertoires in COVID-19. Profiling relied on immunoSEQ multiplex PCR, and the TCRdb table lists in-frame clones only, not all of them. In the table there are 100,000 to 150,000 clones, around 80% of which are singletons. Sequenced material: peripheral blood. The sequence derives from a man aged 65 to 85 with acute or convalescent COVID-19.

The CDR3 region is CASSIDRGRPVSGNTIYF. The CDR3 DNA follows: TGTGCCAGTAGTATAGATCGAGGAAGGCCCGTCTCTGGAAACACCATATATTTT. The chain couples TRBV19 to TRBJ1-3; D gene ambiguous. The length of the CDR3 is 18 residues. V was pared by 0 bases and J by 0 bases, with 15 bases between. Germline values: CDR1 LNHDA, CDR2 SQIVND (reference sequence).